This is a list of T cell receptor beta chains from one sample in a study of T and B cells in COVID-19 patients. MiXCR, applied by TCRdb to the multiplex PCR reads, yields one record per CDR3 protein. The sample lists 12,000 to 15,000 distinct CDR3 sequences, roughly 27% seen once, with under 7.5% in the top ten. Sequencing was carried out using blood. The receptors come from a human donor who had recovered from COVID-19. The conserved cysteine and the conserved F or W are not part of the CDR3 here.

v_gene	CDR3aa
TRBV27	ASSIDHREGYT
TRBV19	ATGTGRNYGYT
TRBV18	ASSPISGNEKLF
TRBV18	ASSPEGQSSNQPQH
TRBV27	ASSYSRGAQSPLH
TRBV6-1	ASSEAQNRGFDEQY
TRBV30	AWSPTRQGWNSNQPQH
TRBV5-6	ASSSQTSLRGYT
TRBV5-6	ASSFREGYSNQPQH
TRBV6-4	ASSVGPGTGANVLT
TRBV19	ASSGTNQPQH
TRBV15	ATSRDIMATNEKLF
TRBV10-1	ASSESLAGDYEQY
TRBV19	ASSMGGRAPQH
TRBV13	ASSSHHSMNYGYT
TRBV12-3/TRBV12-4	ASTGTGLATSLEQF
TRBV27	ASSPHQRVNNEQF
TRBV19	ASSITSGTQHGYT
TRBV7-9	ASASRSYNEQF
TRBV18	ASSPETGRYYGYT
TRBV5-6	ASSDGYGLGYT
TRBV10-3	AISEQASKVEAF
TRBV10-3	AISEGGATGAYEQY
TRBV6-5	ASSRDRVFYT
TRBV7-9	ASSLVRGYNETQY
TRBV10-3	AISEDSANTGELF
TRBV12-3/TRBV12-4	ASLDRGRNYGYT
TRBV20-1	SAPAGDYEQY
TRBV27	ASRGQGSQPQH
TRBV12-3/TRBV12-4	ASSLRASEQY
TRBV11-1	ASSSIAGGGNEQF
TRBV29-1	SVRTVEQF
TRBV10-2	ASSDGGARGYT
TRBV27	ASSLLNSNYNEQF
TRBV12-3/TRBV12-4	ASSLGAGELF
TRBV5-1	ASRPTSPTGELF
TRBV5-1	ASSLGNLRAEQY
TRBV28	ASSLGLTTDTQY
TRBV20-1	SARSVLGGGHEQY
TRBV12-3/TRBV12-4	ASNDAGTSGAYEQY
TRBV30	AWSGGLIEKLF
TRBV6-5	ATSPTREKLF
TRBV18	ASSQGTGGNGNTIY
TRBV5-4	ASSRDYSGLAF
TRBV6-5	ASSYSHGREVYEQY
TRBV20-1	SARDPRGPSADTQY
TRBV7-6	ASSLSTQRNTEAF
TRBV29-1	SVLSYEQY
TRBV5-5	ASSPAGRENTEAF
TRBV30	AWSVWLAGANEQF
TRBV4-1	ASSPDKNTEAF
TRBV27	ASGFELPSGANVLT
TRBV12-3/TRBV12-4	ASSFGNTEAF
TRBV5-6	ASSLKPGARGYT